This TCR beta chain was captured by sequencing in a study of tumor T cells in aggressive B-cell lymphoma. Germline V gene lookup returns CDR1 LGHNA and CDR2 YSLEER. Trimming cost V 4 bases and J 7 bases; bases outside gene matches: 15. The CDR3 contains 16 residues. Clones were read by immunoSEQ multiplex PCR, and TCRdb kept only the in-frame ones, dropping some. Altogether about 9,000 clones are present, around 84% being singletons, with the ten largest covering around 3.5%. This clone was recorded a few times. The sequence derives from an adult with diffuse large B cell lymphoma. Sequenced material: tumor tissue. This chain links TRBV4-3 with TRBJ2-7; 8 positions agree with TRBD1. Here the CDR3 reads CASSPQQGGFLSEQYF. CDR3 DNA: TGCGCCAGCAGCCCACAACAGGGGGGCTTTCTTTCTGAGCAGTACTTC.